The rows below give T cell receptor beta chains drawn from one sample of a study of blood T cell repertoires in COVID-19. Profiling relied on immunoSEQ multiplex PCR, and the TCRdb table lists in-frame clones only, not all of them. The table includes about 140,000 clones, approximately 87% detected once. The sample consisted of peripheral blood. Receptor source: a woman in her forties with acute or convalescent COVID-19. Both conserved end residues are part of each CDR3. Fields, in order: CDR3 length, D gene, V gene, J gene, clone size, CDR3 protein, CDR3 DNA. A D gene is named only where the DNA matches it firmly. Rows may omit the clone size; those that give it use once, few, many or a size class.

>14|-|TRBV27|TRBJ2-7|-
CASSFLAENYEQYF
TGTGCCAGCAGTTTCCTGGCGGAAAACTACGAGCAGTACTTC
>14|-|TRBV20-1|TRBJ1-2|-
CSASGGSTLYGYTF
TGCAGTGCTAGTGGTGGGAGTACCCTCTATGGCTACACCTTC
>17|TRBD1|TRBV6-2/TRBV6-3|TRBJ1-6|-
CASSYLGQGYYNSPLHF
TGTGCCAGCAGTTACCTTGGACAGGGCTACTATAATTCACCCCTCCACTTT
>16|TRBD1|TRBV3-1/TRBV3-2|TRBJ1-1|-
CASSLTGGTGNTEAFF
TGTGCCAGCAGCCTCACAGGGGGCACGGGGAACACTGAAGCTTTCTTT
>17|-|TRBV14|TRBJ1-4|-
CASSQDVAGWTNEKLFF
TGTGCCAGCAGCCAAGATGTAGCAGGGTGGACTAATGAAAAACTGTTTTTT
>13|-|TRBV7-2|TRBJ1-1|many
CASSSRQVTEAFF
TGTGCCAGCAGCTCCCGACAGGTTACTGAAGCTTTCTTT
>18|-|TRBV6-2/TRBV6-3|TRBJ1-2|-
CASSYPYIRGIPNYGYTF
TGTGCCAGCAGTTACCCCTACATACGGGGGATTCCTAACTATGGCTACACCTTC
>12|-|TRBV6-5|TRBJ1-1|-
CASKQTGARAFF
TGTGCCAGCAAGCAGACAGGTGCTAGGGCTTTCTTT
>14|TRBD2|TRBV5-4|TRBJ2-5|-
CASSLGLAGETQYF
TGTGCCAGCAGCTTGGGACTAGCTGGAGAGACCCAGTACTTC
>14|-|TRBV5-1|TRBJ2-1|-
CASSLDLAYNEQFF
TGCGCCAGCAGCTTGGATCTCGCGTACAATGAGCAGTTCTTC
>13|-|TRBV6-5|TRBJ1-5|-
CATHKGGNQPQHF
TGTGCCACCCACAAGGGGGGCAATCAGCCCCAGCATTTT
>20|-|TRBV4-2|TRBJ1-5|-
CASSQNIRAGVEYSNQPQHF
TGTGCCAGCAGCCAAAATATCAGGGCAGGCGTAGAATATAGCAATCAGCCCCAGCATTTT
>18|TRBD1|TRBV11-2|TRBJ1-4|-
CASRPSFAQGGLGEKLFF
TGTGCCAGCAGGCCCTCTTTTGCTCAGGGGGGCCTTGGTGAAAAACTGTTTTTT
>13|-|TRBV6-5|TRBJ1-1|-
CASSLGRNTEAFF
TGTGCCAGCAGCCTGGGCAGAAACACTGAAGCTTTCTTT
>17|TRBD1|TRBV7-2|TRBJ1-5|few
CASSSRDRYYSNQPQHF
TGTGCCAGCAGCTCCCGGGACAGGTACTATAGCAATCAGCCCCAGCATTTT
>12|-|TRBV6-6|TRBJ2-1|-
CASSYYVEEQFF
TGTGCCAGCAGTTATTACGTGGAGGAGCAGTTCTTC
>15|TRBD1|TRBV19|TRBJ2-5|-
CASSIRGQTPGAQYF
TGTGCCAGTAGTATCCGGGGACAGACTCCTGGAGCCCAGTACTTC
>17|TRBD2|TRBV19|TRBJ2-2|-
CASSSNLAGSGTGELFF
TGTGCCAGTAGTAGTAACTTAGCGGGGTCGGGCACCGGGGAGCTGTTTTTT
>15|-|TRBV9|TRBJ2-7|-
CASSVSSAREVEQYF
TGTGCCAGCAGCGTAAGTTCGGCCAGGGAGGTCGAGCAGTACTTC
>14|TRBD1|TRBV7-2|TRBJ2-5|-
CASSPDRVQETQYF
TGTGCCAGCAGCCCGGACAGGGTACAAGAGACCCAGTACTTC
>15|-|TRBV11-2|TRBJ2-5|-
CASSLRQTYQETQYF
TGTGCCAGCAGCTTAAGACAGACGTACCAAGAGACCCAGTACTTC
>13|-|TRBV29-1|TRBJ2-5|once
CSVEGPRQETQYF
TGCAGCGTTGAGGGGCCCCGGCAAGAGACCCAGTACTTC
>13|-|TRBV7-2|TRBJ1-5|once
CASSLDRERPQHF
TGTGCCAGCAGCTTAGACAGGGAAAGGCCCCAGCATTTT